The 25 T cell receptor beta chains given below trace back to one sample, sequenced in a study of T-cell reconstitution after alpha-beta-depleted transplantation in children. Whole-study results and caveats: One year post-transplant, T-cell counts and diversity were largely derived from T cells produced anew.

Unique molecular identifiers were incorporated into the prepared TCRbeta library. TCRdb analysed the PCR reads with MiXCR anew, one entry per CDR3 protein. The table has about 290,000 distinct CDR3 sequences, roughly 8.2% seen once; the top ten hold approximately 8.2%. No cognate antigen is known for these TCRs. The input for sequencing was peripheral blood, taken 360 days after TCRalphabeta/CD19-depleted stem cell transplant. Receptors were obtained from a female patient aged 2 to 10 who had a stem cell transplant for Fanconi anemia, so the T cells may come from the graft donor.

This clonotype was seen at least ten times. The chain links TRBV28 to TRBJ2-7; D may be TRBD2 (5 bases). V lost 5 bases and J 0 bases, leaving 11 bases between the germline ends. Per germline, CDR1 MDHEN and CDR2 SYDVKM. CDR3 length: 14 residues. In DNA, the CDR3 is TGTGCCAGCAGTCAAGACTATAACTCCTACGAGCAGTACGTC. Its translation: CASSQDYNSYEQYV.

Many counts were recorded for this clonotype. The chain links TRBV28 to TRBJ1-2; D call uncertain. V lost 3 bases and J 5 bases, leaving 16 bases between the germline ends. CDR1 and CDR2 from the germline V gene are MDHEN and SYDVKM. The CDR3 extends over 15 amino acids. CDR3 region: CASSFLGSPRYGYTF. As DNA, the CDR3 is TGTGCCAGCAGTTTTCTCGGATCGCCTAGGTATGGCTACACCTTC.

This clonotype appeared many times. V and J are TRBV15 and TRBJ1-5, with D hard to call. The CDR3 covers 16 residues. V lost 0 bases and J lost 4, with 13 bases in between. Germline CDR1 is LNHNV and CDR2 is YYDKDF (reference sequence). The CDR3 protein is CATSRDLLYPNQPQHF. In nucleotides, the CDR3 is TGTGCCACCAGCAGAGATCTCTTGTACCCTAATCAGCCCCAGCATTTT.

This clonotype was detected only a few times. As DNA, the CDR3 is TGCGCCAGCAGCCAAGAGAGGGCGACGGGCACAGATACGCAGTATTTT. This sequence encodes CASSQERATGTDTQYF. This chain links TRBV4-3 with TRBJ2-3; D may be TRBD2 (5 bases). Germline CDR1 and CDR2: LGHNA and YSLEER. The length of the CDR3 is 16 residues. Trimming shortened V by 0 bases and J by 1 base, and 11 bases separated the two germline ends.

The V call is TRBV4-1, the J call TRBJ1-5; D not certain. Germline values: CDR1 MGHRA, CDR2 YSYEKL. The CDR3 extends over 17 amino acids. V was shortened by 0 bases and J by 4 bases, with 16 bases between the two germline ends. In DNA, the CDR3 is TGCGCCAGCAGCCAAGATCTGGGTGCTGGGTTTAATCAGCCCCAGCATTTT. It is translated as CASSQDLGAGFNQPQHF.

The sample holds many counts of this clonotype. The chain couples TRBV24-1 to TRBJ2-1, with D unclear. V gave up 0 bases and J gave up 1 base, with 9 bases separating them. The CDR3 runs to 16 residues. Per germline, CDR1 KGHDR and CDR2 SFDVKD. The CDR3 sequence is CATSDLITCSYNEQFF. CDR3 DNA sequence: TGTGCCACCAGTGATTTGATTACCTGTTCCTACAATGAGCAGTTCTTC.

This clonotype was seen at least ten times. V usage is TRBV12-3 or TRBV12-4 and J usage is TRBJ1-1; no clear D gene. CDR3 length: 14 amino acids. Trimming removed 5 bases at V and 1 base at J, with 11 bases between. In nucleotides, the CDR3 is TGTGCCAGCAGTATACGGACGGGGAACACTGAAGCTTTCTTT. It yields the protein CASSIRTGNTEAFF.

V gene TRBV3-1 combines with J gene TRBJ2-3; a weak D match, TRBD2 (6 bases). The CDR3 extends over 15 amino acids. Trimming pared 2 bases from V and 2 bases from J, leaving 11 bases between. Germline CDR1 and CDR2: LGHDT and YNNKEL (reference sequence). CDR3 amino acids: CASSQFGGTTDTQYF. For the CDR3, the DNA is TGTGCCAGCAGCCAATTCGGGGGAACCACAGATACGCAGTATTTT.

Only a few counts were recorded for this clonotype. The chain joins TRBV6-2 or TRBV6-3 to TRBJ1-5; the D is unclear. The CDR3 has 15 amino acids. From germline, CDR1 is MNHEY and CDR2 SVGEGT. The germline V and J ends were trimmed by 0 bases and 0 bases, with 6 bases remaining between them. CDR3 coding DNA: TGTGCCAGCAGTTACTCCCACAGTAGCAATCAGCCCCAGCATTTT. It codes for CASSYSHSSNQPQHF.

This clonotype has ten or more counts. This rearrangement joins TRBV12-3 or TRBV12-4 to TRBJ2-3; 7 nucleotides agree with TRBD2. This CDR3 contains 17 residues. Germline trimming cut 1 base from V and 5 bases from J; bases unmatched to any gene: 12. CDR3 in amino acids: CASSLDPSGVQRDTQYF. DNA of the CDR3: TGTGCCAGCAGTTTAGACCCAAGCGGGGTGCAAAGAGATACGCAGTATTTT.

This clonotype was seen more than once but under ten times. This chain links TRBV19 with TRBJ2-7, with D possibly TRBD2 on 6 matching bases. Germline V CDR1 and CDR2: LNHDA, SQIVND (reference sequence). Trimming pared 4 bases from V and 2 bases from J, leaving 12 bases between. This CDR3 has 14 amino acids. CDR3 residues: CASSNRERTYEQYF. The CDR3 DNA reads TGTGCCAGTAGTAACCGGGAGAGAACCTACGAGCAGTACTTC.

This chain links TRBV28 with TRBJ2-2, with D possibly TRBD1 on 6 matching bases. The V end was cut by 8 bases, the J end by 6 bases, with 19 bases between. Germline V lookup: CDR1 MDHEN, CDR2 SYDVKM. The CDR3 extends over 15 amino acids. This CDR3 is CASGDGAGVPGELFF. CDR3 sequence (DNA): TGTGCCAGCGGTGATGGGGCAGGGGTTCCCGGGGAGCTGTTTTTT.

This clonotype was counted many times. The V gene is TRBV15, the J gene TRBJ2-1; 8 bases are a match to TRBD2. Germline V CDR1 and CDR2: LNHNV, YYDKDF (reference sequence). J gave up 3 bases and V 3 bases, and 1 base lay outside the gene matches. This CDR3 region has 14 residues. CDR3 amino acids: CATSSSGDYNEQFF. The CDR3 DNA reads as TGTGCCACCAGCAGTAGCGGGGACTACAATGAGCAGTTCTTC.

This clonotype occurred many times. This sequence joins TRBV10-2 and TRBJ2-1, with TRBD1 matching over 8 bases. Germline V gene lookup returns CDR1 WSHSY and CDR2 SAAADI. CDR3 size: 13 residues. V shed 6 bases, J shed 4 bases, and the junction held 2 bases outside the gene matches. The CDR3 sequence: CASRDRAYNEQFF. The CDR3 nucleotides read TGCGCCAGCAGGGACAGGGCTTACAATGAGCAGTTCTTC.

This clonotype was detected many times. The chain employs TRBV7-2 and TRBJ2-1, with TRBD2 matching 11 bases. CDR1 is SGHTA and CDR2 is FQGNSA in the germline V gene. J lost 1 base, V lost 2 bases, and 7 bases had no gene match. The CDR3 totals 18 residues. The CDR3 DNA sequence: TGTGCCAGCAGCTTAAGGCTAGCGGGGGGCCAGTCCTACAATGAGCAGTTCTTC. Its translation is CASSLRLAGGQSYNEQFF.

This clonotype occurred a few times. The rearrangement uses TRBV6-2 or TRBV6-3 and TRBJ2-2, with TRBD1 matching 7 bases. Germline V gene sequence: CDR1 MNHEY, CDR2 SVGEGT. CDR3 length equals 16 residues. The trim removed 2 bases at V and 6 bases at J, leaving 9 bases unmatched. The CDR3 DNA follows: TGTGCCAGCAGTTACCCACGACAGGGTCCTTCCGGGGAGCTGTTTTTT. It encodes CASSYPRQGPSGELFF.

This clonotype was detected many times. The chain links TRBV21-1 to TRBJ2-7; the table gives TRBD1 as D, unverified against the DNA. TRBV21-1 is labeled a pseudogene. The CDR3 is 17 residues long. The CDR3 loop is CASSKLISGQVIGEQYV. CDR3 nucleotide sequence: TGTGCCAGCAGCAAATTAATTTCAGGACAGGTCATTGGCGAGCAGTACGTC.

The chain carries TRBV7-3 and TRBJ1-6; maybe TRBD1 (6 bases). Germline CDR1 SGHTA, CDR2 FQGTGA. V was cut by 4 bases and J by 9 bases, with 13 bases left in between. CDR3 length: 14 amino acids. The CDR3 DNA reads TGTGCCAGCAGCTACGGACAGCCTGCTTCACCCCTCCACTTT. Translated: CASSYGQPASPLHF.

This clonotype has ten or more counts. V usage is TRBV12-3 or TRBV12-4 and J usage is TRBJ1-5; D might be TRBD1 (5 bases). This CDR3 is built from 17 residues. V was cut by 2 bases and J by 0 bases, with 14 bases left in between. In DNA form, the CDR3 reads TGTGCCAGCAGTTTAAGATTGAGTGACAGTAGCAATCAGCCCCAGCATTTT. It specifies CASSLRLSDSSNQPQHF.

This clonotype was counted at least ten times. V gene TRBV12-3 or TRBV12-4 combines with J gene TRBJ2-3; unclear D gene. The CDR3 has 14 amino acids. The V end lost 3 bases, the J end lost 4 bases, and 11 bases lay between the germline ends. The CDR3 sequence is CASSFASGSDTQYF. DNA of the CDR3: TGTGCCAGCAGTTTTGCGAGTGGTTCAGATACGCAGTATTTT.

The V gene is TRBV7-2, the J gene TRBJ1-6, with D tentatively TRBD1 (5 bases). The CDR3 contains 17 residues. Trimming took 6 bases from V and 9 from J, leaving 24 bases between them. Germline V lookup: CDR1 SGHTA, CDR2 FQGNSA. The CDR3 DNA sequence: TGTGCCAGCAGTCTTCTAAGTCTACAGGCCGTTGGTTCACCCCTCCACTTT. Encoded protein: CASSLLSLQAVGSPLHF.

This clonotype has a count of ten or more. Written as DNA, the CDR3 is TGCAGTGCTAGAGATTGGAGGGTGGGGGTCTCCTACAATGAGCAGTTCTTC. Protein product: CSARDWRVGVSYNEQFF. The chain employs TRBV20-1 and TRBJ2-1, with D perhaps matching TRBD2 (6 bases). Trimming shortened V by 0 bases and J by 0 bases, and 15 bases separated the two germline ends. CDR3 length equals 17 residues. Looked up from germline, CDR1 is DFQATT and CDR2 is SNEGSKA (reference sequence).

This clonotype was picked up many times. This chain links TRBV20-1 with TRBJ2-1; D tentatively reads TRBD1 or TRBD2 (5 bases each). With 2 bases removed from V and 11 bases from J, the gap between germline ends came to 16 bases. Germline V gene lookup returns CDR1 DFQATT and CDR2 SNEGSKA (reference sequence). The length of the CDR3 is 13 residues. As DNA, the CDR3 is TGCAGTGCTAGAAGAGGTGCAGGGAGTAAGCAGTTCTTC. It translates to CSARRGAGSKQFF.

This clonotype was picked up many times. The rearrangement links TRBV6-1 to TRBJ2-5; TRBD2 matches at 10 bases. Germline-derived CDR1 and CDR2 are MNHNS and SASEGT. V was pared by 4 bases and J by 4 bases, with 12 bases of the junction left unmatched. There are 17 residues in the CDR3. The CDR3 DNA reads TGTGCCAGCAGTGGGCTTTGGACTAGCGGCCTGGGAGAGACCCAGTACTTC. Its protein is CASSGLWTSGLGETQYF.

There are many counts of this clonotype. V and J are TRBV6-5 and TRBJ1-1, with D unresolved. Per germline, CDR1 MNHEY and CDR2 SVGAGI. The ends were cut back, 0 bases at V and 5 bases at J, with 10 bases in the middle. The CDR3 is made up of 14 amino acids. The DNA of the CDR3 is TGTGCCAGCAGTTACTCGACGGGGAGAACTGAAGCTTTCTTT. Protein: CASSYSTGRTEAFF.